Listed here are 27 T cell receptor beta chains from one sample, sequenced in a study of CD8+CD57+ T cells in acquired aplastic anemia (dated by TCRdb to 2017 to 2018). TCRdb shows the sequencer as Illumina HiSeq 2000. TCR beta VDJ combination and CDR3 sequence profiling used genomic DNA as the template. Using fastp trimming at Q25 and MiXCR clonotype assembly, TCRdb reanalyzed the public sequencing data and kept in-frame beta chains. Each CDR3 protein gets just one entry, which takes the most common genes and DNA from the rows behind it. The sample contains 400,000 to 600,000 distinct CDR3 sequences, over 25% of them found a single time. The top ten clones comprise 0.82% of the sample. Patients chosen for sequencing had shown expansion of CD8+CD57+ cells by flow cytometry. The sample comprised sorted CD4+, CD8+, or CD8+CD57+ T cells (not recorded which) from PBMCs. The source of these receptors is a human donor with aplastic anemia.

This chain links TRBV6-5 with TRBJ1-3; unclear D gene. The CDR3 totals 16 residues. The germline V and J ends were trimmed by 2 bases and 4 bases, with 15 bases remaining between them. Germline V gene lookup returns CDR1 MNHEY and CDR2 SVGAGI. CDR3 sequence (DNA): TGTGCCAGCAGTTACCGGGAAGGGTTTTGGGGAAACACCATATATTTT. The encoded protein is CASSYREGFWGNTIYF.

Of note for this clonotype: A much bigger clone sits one base away, suggesting this may be a read error. The chain links TRBV15 to TRBJ1-5; TRBD1 is a possible D gene (6 bases). The CDR3 sequence is 15 residues long. The germline V gene has CDR1 LNHNV and CDR2 YYDKDF (reference sequence). The CDR3 DNA follows: TGTGCCGCCAGCAGAGACGGGGGCGGTTTTTTTCCCCAGCATTTT. Its protein product is CAASRDGGGFFPQHF.

In regard to this clonotype: A much larger clonotype is one base distant, so this may be a read error. V and J are TRBV19 and TRBJ2-1; 10 bases match TRBD1. Losses at the gene ends were 5 bases for V and 3 bases for J; bases not matched to a gene: 1. The CDR3 is 14 residues long. Germline assignment: CDR1 LNHDA and CDR2 SQIVND (reference sequence). The CDR3 sequence: CASSWDRGYNEQFF. The DNA of the CDR3 is TGTGCCAGTAGTTGGGACAGGGGCTACAATGAGCAGTTCTTC.

Notes on this clonotype: A read error may explain this, as a much larger clone is one base away. The CDR3 DNA follows: TGCGCCAGCAGCTTGGGACAGCTAAACTATGGCCACACCTTC. Protein sequence: CASSLGQLNYGHTF. This sequence joins TRBV5-1 and TRBJ1-2; TRBD1 is a possible D gene (5 bases). Germline V CDR1 and CDR2: SGHRS, YFSETQ. CDR3 length: 14 amino acids.

This clonotype turned up a few times. The chain recombines TRBV7-3 with TRBJ1-6, with 7 bases lining up with TRBD1. There are 15 residues in the CDR3. V trimming: 0 bases; J trimming: 7 bases; junction bases outside the gene matches: 3. The germline CDR1 and CDR2 sequences are SGHTA and FQGTGA. The CDR3 protein is CASSLTGTANSPLHF. For the CDR3, the DNA is TGTGCCAGCAGCTTAACCGGGACAGCCAATTCACCCCTCCACTTT.

This sequence joins TRBV9 and TRBJ1-1; perhaps TRBD1 as D (5 bases). The CDR3 spans 15 residues. Germline V lookup: CDR1 SGDLS, CDR2 YYNGEE. V was clipped by 2 bases and J by 1 base, with 12 bases between them. CDR3 residues: CASSVWDGGNTEAFF. Here the CDR3 DNA reads TGTGCCAGCAGCGTTTGGGACGGCGGGAACACTGAAGCTTTCTTT. Filled out from reference TRBV9 and TRBJ1-1, the complete variable domain reads DSGVTQTPKHLITATGQRVTLRCSPRSGDLSVYWYQQSLDQGLQFLIQYYNGEERAKGNILERFSAQQFPDLHSELNLSSLELGDSALYFCASSVWDGGNTEAFFGQGTRLTVV.

The chain combines TRBV10-3 with TRBJ1-2; D might be TRBD1 (6 bases). Trimming took off 6 bases at V and 3 bases at J, with 11 bases between the two ends. The CDR3 loop spans 13 amino acids. Germline values: CDR1 ENHRY, CDR2 SYGVKD. CDR3 sequence reads: CAISHGQHYGYTF. The CDR3 DNA reads as TGTGCCATCAGCCACGGACAGCACTATGGCTACACCTTC.

V usage is TRBV19 and J usage is TRBJ1-1, with a tentative D call TRBD1 (5 bases). The CDR3 runs 13 residues. V lost 5 bases and J lost 5, with 12 bases in between. Germline V gene data show CDR1 as LNHDA and CDR2 as SQIVND (reference sequence). CDR3 region: CASSPQDGTEAFF. The DNA of the CDR3 is TGTGCCAGTAGTCCACAGGACGGGACTGAAGCTTTCTTT.

Remarks on this clonotype: The CDR3 carries no conserved terminal phenylalanine or tryptophan, so it likely arises from a read error. The chain recombines TRBV10-3 with TRBJ1-1; D ambiguous. CDR1 is ENHRY and CDR2 is SYGVKD in the germline V gene. V was shortened by 10 bases and J by 7 bases, with 19 bases between the two germline ends. The CDR3 totals 13 residues. The CDR3 is CASRDSWADEAFL. The CDR3 DNA follows: TGTGCCAGCAGAGACTCGTGGGCAGATGAAGCTTTCCTT.

This clonotype was observed a single time. The chain combines TRBV2 with TRBJ1-2; a weak D match, TRBD1 (5 bases). CDR3 length equals 14 residues. The V gene lost 3 bases and the J gene lost 7 bases, with 15 bases spanning the gap. Germline V gives CDR1 SNHLY, CDR2 FYNNEI. This CDR3 reads CASSDEGSGSGYTF. CDR3 DNA sequence: TGTGCCAGCAGTGACGAGGGGTCAGGGTCTGGCTACACCTTC.

This chain links TRBV11-2 with TRBJ2-1; TRBD1 agrees at 9 bases. CDR1 and CDR2 (germline): SGHAT, FQNNGV. The J segment lost 5 bases and the V segment lost 8 bases, leaving 16 bases of the junction unmatched. This CDR3 contains 17 residues. The CDR3 DNA is TGTGCCAGCGGCCCGATGAAGACAGGGGGGAAGAACAATGAGCAGTTCTTC. Its protein is CASGPMKTGGKNNEQFF.

This clonotype was seen ten or more times. V gene TRBV12-3 or TRBV12-4 combines with J gene TRBJ1-2, with TRBD1 matching over 7 bases. The CDR3 consists of 14 residues. V lost 6 bases and J lost 4; bases outside the gene matches: 8. CDR3 in amino acids: CASSLGQSGYGYTF. DNA for the CDR3: TGTGCCAGCAGCCTGGGACAGTCGGGCTATGGCTACACCTTC.

This clonotype was seen only a few times. The junction departs from germline at one end; a sequencing error may be responsible. The rearrangement links TRBV12-3 or TRBV12-4 to TRBJ1-3; tentatively, D is TRBD1 (5 bases). The CDR3 is 15 residues long. The CDR3 spells CASIPGARTLGARVF. The CDR3 nucleotides are TGTGCCAGCATCCCCGGGGCCAGGACCCTGGGTGCGCGGGTTTTT.

This clonotype was recorded many times. V is TRBV24-1 and J is TRBJ2-1; D is uncertain. The CDR3 spans 17 residues. Germline CDR1 reads KGHDR; CDR2 reads SFDVKD. The ends were cut back, 12 bases at V and 0 bases at J, with 23 bases in the middle. The CDR3 spells CASKKVAINSSYNEQFF. The CDR3 bases are TGTGCCTCCAAGAAAGTGGCTATCAATAGCTCCTACAATGAGCAGTTCTTC.

The V gene is TRBV2, the J gene TRBJ1-2; TRBD1 matches 7 bases. The germline V gene has CDR1 SNHLY and CDR2 FYNNEI. CDR3 length equals 11 residues. Unmatched junction bases numbered 5, after V lost 9 bases and J lost 7 bases. The CDR3 nucleotides are TGTGCCAGAGACAGGGATGCTGGCTACACCTTC. Protein product: CARDRDAGYTF.

There are many counts of this clonotype. The rearrangement joins TRBV20-1 to TRBJ2-7, with 7 bases fitting TRBD2. Germline loops: CDR1 DFQATT, CDR2 SNEGSKA (reference sequence). V lost 5 bases, J lost 2 bases, and 3 bases stayed unmatched. The CDR3 is made up of 12 amino acids. CDR3 amino acids: CSAGRATYEQYF. CDR3 nucleotide sequence: TGCAGTGCTGGGAGGGCCACCTACGAGCAGTACTTC.

Many counts were recorded for this clonotype. The V and J genes are TRBV29-1 and TRBJ1-2, with 11 positions matching TRBD1. V dropped 4 bases and J dropped 4; count of bases not matched to a gene: 11. There are 16 residues in the CDR3. CDR1 and CDR2 from the germline V gene are SQVTM and ANQGSEA. CDR3 sequence: CSVGGTGGAGIYGYTF. DNA for the CDR3: TGCAGCGTTGGGGGGACAGGGGGGGCGGGGATCTATGGCTACACCTTC.

V usage is TRBV19 and J usage is TRBJ1-4, with D possibly being TRBD1 (5 bases). The length of the CDR3 is 13 residues. Germline CDR1 and CDR2: LNHDA and SQIVND (reference sequence). Trimming cost V 6 bases and J 9 bases, with 14 bases left between them. The CDR3 DNA reads as TGTGCCAGTAGCCAGCCGGGACTCAAAAAACTGTTTTTT. Translation: CASSQPGLKKLFF.

This clonotype was picked up a small number of times. This rearrangement joins TRBV7-6 to TRBJ2-7; 11 bases line up with TRBD2. Per the germline V gene, CDR1 is SGHVS and CDR2 is FNYEAQ. CDR3 length: 15 residues. V gave up 5 bases and J gave up 5 bases; unmatched junction bases: 8. The CDR3: CASSIYSGRVDEQYF. CDR3 DNA sequence: TGTGCCAGCAGCATCTATAGCGGGAGGGTGGACGAGCAGTACTTC.

This clonotype occurred a few times. V usage is TRBV6-5 and J usage is TRBJ2-7, with TRBD1 identical over 7 bases. Germline-derived CDR1 and CDR2 are MNHEY and SVGAGI. The CDR3 extends over 15 amino acids. The ends lost 2 bases at V and 6 bases at J; junction bases unmatched: 10. The CDR3: CASSYQGVTPGEQYF. Written as DNA, the CDR3 is TGTGCCAGCAGTTACCAGGGGGTGACCCCTGGCGAGCAGTACTTC.

The rearrangement joins TRBV18 to TRBJ1-5, with D possibly being TRBD1 (5 bases). Germline V gene lookup returns CDR1 KGHSH and CDR2 LQKENI. Trimming left V 2 bases short and J 5 bases short, with 10 bases between. The CDR3 has 14 amino acids. The CDR3 nucleotides read TGTGCCAGCTCACCATCTCGAGGGGATCAGCCCCAGCATTTT. Amino acid sequence: CASSPSRGDQPQHF. The full variable domain, rest sourced from reference TRBV18 and TRBJ1-5, is NAGVMQNPRHLVRRRGQEARLRCSPMKGHSHVYWYRQLPEEGLKFMVYLQKENIIDESGMPKERFSAEFPKEGPSILRIQQVVRGDSAAYFCASSPSRGDQPQHFGDGTRLSIL.

Many counts were recorded for this clonotype. The V gene is TRBV10-1, the J gene TRBJ2-1; D not certain. The CDR3 length is 15 residues. Germline V gives CDR1 WNHNN, CDR2 SYGVQD (reference sequence). The ends were cut back, 3 bases at V and 6 bases at J, with 15 bases in the middle. CDR3 bases: TGCGCCAGCAGTGAAGGCCAGACCGCGGTCAATGAGCAGTTCTTC. Translated, it gives CASSEGQTAVNEQFF.

This clonotype turned up a few times. Its ends do not fully match the called genes, so a read error is possible. The chain recombines TRBV10-2 with TRBJ1-5; D gene unclear. The CDR3 consists of 15 residues. Germline V lookup: CDR1 WSHSY, CDR2 SAAADI. The CDR3 DNA reads TGTGCCAGCAGTTCCGTCAAGGGTAACAATCAGCCCCAGCATTTT. It encodes CASSSVKGNNQPQHF.

This sequence joins TRBV10-3 and TRBJ2-5, with TRBD1 matching 9 bases. V dropped 3 bases and J dropped 3; count of bases not matched to a gene: 5. Germline V CDR1 and CDR2: ENHRY, SYGVKD. The CDR3 is 15 amino acids. CDR3 sequence: CAISDMDRGEETQYF. The DNA for the CDR3 is TGTGCCATCAGTGATATGGACAGGGGCGAAGAGACCCAGTACTTC.

This clonotype was counted between two and nine times. The CDR3 spells CASSALTSGGVADTQYF. The CDR3 DNA is TGTGCCAGCAGTGCGCTGACTAGCGGGGGGGTTGCAGATACGCAGTATTTT. The chain is built from TRBV6-1 and TRBJ2-3, with TRBD2 matching 14 bases. V was clipped by 4 bases and J by 4 bases; unmatched bases: 7. This CDR3 contains 17 residues. From germline, CDR1 is MNHNS and CDR2 SASEGT.

This clonotype was recorded at least ten times. The chain employs TRBV12-3 or TRBV12-4 and TRBJ1-6; D is uncertain. CDR3 length: 14 residues. V lost 3 bases and J 6 bases, leaving 9 bases between the germline ends. In DNA form, the CDR3 reads TGTGCCAGCAGTTTGAACGCGGGTAATTCACCCCTCCACTTT. Its translation: CASSLNAGNSPLHF.

This clonotype has just one count. The chain is built from TRBV25-1 and TRBJ2-7, with D possibly being TRBD2 (5 bases). CDR1 and CDR2 (germline): MGHDK, SYGVNS. V was pared by 5 bases and J by 1 base, with 21 bases between. The CDR3 consists of 17 residues. CDR3 bases: TGTGCCAGCAGTCTCTTTAACCCTGGGTCGGGGTCCTACGAGCAGTACTTC. Translating it yields CASSLFNPGSGSYEQYF.